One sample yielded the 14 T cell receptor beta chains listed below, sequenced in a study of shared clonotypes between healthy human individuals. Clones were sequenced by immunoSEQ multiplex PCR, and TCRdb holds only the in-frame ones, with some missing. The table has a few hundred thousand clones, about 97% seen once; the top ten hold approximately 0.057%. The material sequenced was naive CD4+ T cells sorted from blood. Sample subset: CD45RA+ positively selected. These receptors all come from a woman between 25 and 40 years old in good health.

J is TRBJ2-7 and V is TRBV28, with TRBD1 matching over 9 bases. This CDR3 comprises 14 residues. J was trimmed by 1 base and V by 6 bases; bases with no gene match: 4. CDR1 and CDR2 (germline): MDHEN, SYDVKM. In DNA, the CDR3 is TGTGCCAGCAGCCATGGGACAGGGTCCTACGAGCAGTACTTC. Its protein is CASSHGTGSYEQYF.

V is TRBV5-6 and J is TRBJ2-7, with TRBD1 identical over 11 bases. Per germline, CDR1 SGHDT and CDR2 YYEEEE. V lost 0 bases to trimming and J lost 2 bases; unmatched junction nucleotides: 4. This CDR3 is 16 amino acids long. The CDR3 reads CASSLAGTGGTYEQYF. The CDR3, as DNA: TGTGCCAGCAGCTTGGCGGGGACAGGGGGAACCTACGAGCAGTACTTC. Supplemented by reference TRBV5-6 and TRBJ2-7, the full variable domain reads DAGVTQSPTHLIKTRGQQVTLRCSPKSGHDTVSWYQQALGQGPQFIFQYYEEEERQRGNFPDRFSGHQFPNYSSELNVNALLLGDSALYLCASSLAGTGGTYEQYFGPGTRLTVT.

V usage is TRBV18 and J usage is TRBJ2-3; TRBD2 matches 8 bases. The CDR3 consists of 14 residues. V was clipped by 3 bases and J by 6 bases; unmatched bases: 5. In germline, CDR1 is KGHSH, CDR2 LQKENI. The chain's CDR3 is CASSPSGRTDTQYF. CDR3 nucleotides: TGTGCCAGCTCACCCAGCGGGAGAACCGATACGCAGTATTTT.

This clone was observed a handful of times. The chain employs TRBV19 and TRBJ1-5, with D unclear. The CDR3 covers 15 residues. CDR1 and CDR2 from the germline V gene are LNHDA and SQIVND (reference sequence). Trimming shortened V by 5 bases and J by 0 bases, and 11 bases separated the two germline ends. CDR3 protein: CASSLYRGSNQPQHF. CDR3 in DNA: TGTGCCAGTAGTCTCTACCGAGGTAGCAATCAGCCCCAGCATTTT.

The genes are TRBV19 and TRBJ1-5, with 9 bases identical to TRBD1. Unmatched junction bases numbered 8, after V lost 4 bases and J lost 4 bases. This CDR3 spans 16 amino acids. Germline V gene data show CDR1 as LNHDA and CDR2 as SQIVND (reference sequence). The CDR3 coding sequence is TGTGCCAGTAGTACTACAGGGGGCGCCGCAAATCAGCCCCAGCATTTT. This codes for CASSTTGGAANQPQHF.

The DNA of the CDR3 is TGTGCCAGTAGTATTTCAGCACGCTCTGGAAACACCATATATTTT. Encoded protein: CASSISARSGNTIYF. The chain has TRBV19 and TRBJ1-3, with no clear D. Germline-derived CDR1 and CDR2 are LNHDA and SQIVND (reference sequence). The CDR3 covers 15 residues. Trimming cost V 3 bases and J 0 bases, with 9 bases left between them.

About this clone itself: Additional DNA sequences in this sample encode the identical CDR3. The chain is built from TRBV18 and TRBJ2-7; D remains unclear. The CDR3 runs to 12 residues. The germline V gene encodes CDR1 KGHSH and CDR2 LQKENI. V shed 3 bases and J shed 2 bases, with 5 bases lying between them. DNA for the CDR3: TGTGCCAGCTCACCTACCGCCTACGAGCAGTACTTC. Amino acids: CASSPTAYEQYF.

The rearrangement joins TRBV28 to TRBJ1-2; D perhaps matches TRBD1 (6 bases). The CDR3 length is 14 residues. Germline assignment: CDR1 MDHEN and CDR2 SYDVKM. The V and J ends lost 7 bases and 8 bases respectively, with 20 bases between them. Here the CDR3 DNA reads TGTGCCAGCAATGAGGGGGGCGCATATGACGGCTACACCTTC. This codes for CASNEGGAYDGYTF.

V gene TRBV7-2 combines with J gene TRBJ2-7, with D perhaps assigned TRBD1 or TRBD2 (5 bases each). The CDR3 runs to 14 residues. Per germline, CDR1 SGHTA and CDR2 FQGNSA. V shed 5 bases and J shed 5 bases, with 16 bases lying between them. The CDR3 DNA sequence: TGTGCCAGCAGCCCCGTCGGGACGAGCGACGAGCAGTACTTC. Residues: CASSPVGTSDEQYF. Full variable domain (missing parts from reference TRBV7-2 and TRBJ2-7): GAGVSQSPSNKVTEKGKDVELRCDPISGHTALYWYRQSLGQGLEFLIYFQGNSAPDKSGLPSDRFSAERTGGSVSTLTIQRTQQEDSAVYLCASSPVGTSDEQYFGPGTRLTVT.

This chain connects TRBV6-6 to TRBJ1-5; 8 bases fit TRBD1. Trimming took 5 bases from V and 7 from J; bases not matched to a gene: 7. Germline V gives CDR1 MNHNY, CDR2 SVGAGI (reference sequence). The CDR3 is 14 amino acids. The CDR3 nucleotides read TGTGCCAGCAGTGCCGACAGGGGTGGCCAGCCCCAGCATTTT. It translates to CASSADRGGQPQHF.

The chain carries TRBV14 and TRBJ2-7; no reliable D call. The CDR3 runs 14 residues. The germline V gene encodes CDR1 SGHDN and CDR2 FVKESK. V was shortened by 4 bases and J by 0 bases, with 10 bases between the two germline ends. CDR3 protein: CASSLNPVSYEQYF. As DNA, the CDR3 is TGTGCCAGCAGCCTAAATCCAGTCTCCTACGAGCAGTACTTC.

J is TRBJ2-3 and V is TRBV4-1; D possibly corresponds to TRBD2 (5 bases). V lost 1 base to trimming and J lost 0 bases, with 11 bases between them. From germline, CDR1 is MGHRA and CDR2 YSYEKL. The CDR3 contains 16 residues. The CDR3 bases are TGCGCCAGCAGCCAAGGTATGAGGGAGAGCACAGATACGCAGTATTTT. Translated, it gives CASSQGMRESTDTQYF.

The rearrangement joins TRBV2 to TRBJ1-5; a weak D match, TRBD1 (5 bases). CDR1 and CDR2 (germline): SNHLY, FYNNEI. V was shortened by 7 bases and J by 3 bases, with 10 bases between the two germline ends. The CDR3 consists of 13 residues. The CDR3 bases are TGTGCCAGCAATGGGGGACCCAATCAGCCCCAGCATTTT. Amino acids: CASNGGPNQPQHF.

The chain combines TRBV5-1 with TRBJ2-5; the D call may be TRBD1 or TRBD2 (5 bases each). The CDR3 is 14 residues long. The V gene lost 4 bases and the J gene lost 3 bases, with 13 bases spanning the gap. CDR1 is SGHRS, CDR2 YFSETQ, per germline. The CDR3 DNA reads TGCGCCAGCAGCGCCTCGGGGCTCAAAGAGACCCAGTACTTC. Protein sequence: CASSASGLKETQYF. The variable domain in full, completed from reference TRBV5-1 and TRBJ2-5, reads KAGVTQTPRYLIKTRGQQVTLSCSPISGHRSVSWYQQTPGQGLQFLFEYFSETQRNKGNFPGRFSGRQFSNSRSEMNVSTLELGDSALYLCASSASGLKETQYFGPGTRLLVL.